These 29 T cell receptor beta chains were sequenced from one sample in a study of blood T cell repertoires in COVID-19. The table came from immunoSEQ multiplex PCR; TCRdb's copy has only in-frame clones and leaves some out. The sample yields around 140,000 clones, about 91% seen once. Source material: peripheral blood. These TCRs come from a woman in her sixties or seventies with acute or convalescent COVID-19.

The V call is TRBV2, the J call TRBJ1-5, with no clear D. Germline-derived CDR1 and CDR2 are SNHLY and FYNNEI. V was clipped by 4 bases and J by 3 bases, with 10 bases between them. The length of the CDR3 is 14 residues. CDR3 in DNA: TGTGCCAGCAGTGCGGCGGTTCCCAATCAGCCCCAGCATTTT. Amino acid sequence: CASSAAVPNQPQHF.

This chain joins TRBV28 and TRBJ2-4; the D is unclear. CDR1 is MDHEN, CDR2 SYDVKM, per germline. CDR3 length equals 13 residues. V shed 6 bases and J shed 5 bases, with 11 bases lying between them. The CDR3 spells CASSLYTENIQYF. DNA of the CDR3: TGTGCCAGCAGCCTTTACACCGAAAACATTCAGTACTTC.

The chain employs TRBV7-2 and TRBJ2-7; TRBD1 agrees at 8 bases. Germline V gene data show CDR1 as SGHTA and CDR2 as FQGNSA. J was trimmed by 3 bases and V by 5 bases; bases with no gene match: 3. The CDR3 totals 13 residues. CDR3 bases: TGTGCCAGCAGCGCCGGGACAGGCTACGAGCAGTACTTC. Protein sequence: CASSAGTGYEQYF.

This sequence joins TRBV11-1 and TRBJ1-1; 9 nucleotides agree with TRBD1. Germline CDR1 and CDR2: SGHAT and FQDESV (reference sequence). V was pared by 4 bases and J by 4 bases, with 10 bases of the junction left unmatched. This CDR3 contains 16 residues. CDR3 region: CASSSEGQGGGTEAFF. The CDR3 DNA follows: TGTGCCAGCAGCTCCGAGGGACAGGGCGGGGGCACTGAAGCTTTCTTT.

Turning to this clone: The same CDR3 also results from other DNA sequences found in this sample. The chain links TRBV27 to TRBJ2-7, with D maybe TRBD2 (6 bases). This CDR3 spans 14 amino acids. The V end lost 0 bases, the J end lost 2 bases, and 8 bases lay between the germline ends. Germline CDR1 MNHEY, CDR2 SMNVEV (reference sequence). CDR3 amino acids: CASSLSGGPYEQYF. The CDR3 DNA sequence: TGTGCCAGCAGTTTATCGGGGGGTCCCTACGAGCAGTACTTC.

This chain uses TRBV28 with TRBJ1-5; no definite D call. The length of the CDR3 is 16 residues. The germline V and J ends were trimmed by 6 bases and 1 base, with 16 bases remaining between them. Germline CDR1 and CDR2: MDHEN and SYDVKM. The CDR3 DNA follows: TGTGCCAGCAGCCCGAAGTTCTGGCGGAGCAATCAGCCCCAGCATTTT. Translation: CASSPKFWRSNQPQHF.

The chain uses TRBV19 and TRBJ1-6; TRBD1 might be the D (6 bases). Germline CDR1 is LNHDA and CDR2 is SQIVND (reference sequence). With 5 bases removed from V and 7 bases from J, the gap between germline ends came to 15 bases. The CDR3 totals 15 residues. The CDR3 sequence: CASSDPGTNNSPLHF. Written as DNA, the CDR3 is TGTGCCAGTAGTGATCCAGGGACAAACAATTCACCCCTCCACTTT.

The chain uses TRBV10-3 and TRBJ2-3, with TRBD2 identical over 8 bases. The CDR3 has 15 amino acids. J lost 3 bases, V lost 3 bases, and 5 bases had no gene match. Germline V CDR1 and CDR2: ENHRY, SYGVKD. The CDR3: CAISDASGGTDTQYF. The CDR3 nucleotides are TGTGCCATCAGTGATGCCAGCGGGGGAACAGATACGCAGTATTTT.

The chain uses TRBV2 and TRBJ1-2; D gene unclear. Germline assignment: CDR1 SNHLY and CDR2 FYNNEI. With 5 bases removed from V and 2 bases from J, the gap between germline ends came to 6 bases. This CDR3 has 12 amino acids. The CDR3 loop is CASSPANYGYTF. The CDR3 nucleotides are TGTGCCAGCAGTCCCGCGAACTATGGCTACACCTTC.

The chain carries TRBV19 and TRBJ1-5; D may be TRBD1 (6 bases). The CDR3 runs 15 residues. Germline V lookup: CDR1 LNHDA, CDR2 SQIVND (reference sequence). V lost 3 bases and J 6 bases, leaving 15 bases between the germline ends. In nucleotides, the CDR3 is TGTGCCAGTAGTATTTCGGCAGGGGTAGGTCAGCCCCAGCATTTT. This sequence encodes CASSISAGVGQPQHF.

The chain uses TRBV6-2 or TRBV6-3 and TRBJ1-5; D is undetermined. Germline V gene lookup returns CDR1 MNHEY and CDR2 SVGEGT. The CDR3 sequence is 13 residues long. V lost 6 bases to trimming and J lost 5 bases, with 11 bases between them. This CDR3 reads CASSKQNYQPQHF. CDR3 in DNA: TGTGCCAGCAGCAAACAGAATTATCAGCCCCAGCATTTT.

The V and J genes are TRBV10-3 and TRBJ1-1; 7 nucleotides line up with TRBD1. The CDR3 extends over 12 amino acids. V lost 3 bases, J lost 5 bases, and 0 bases stayed unmatched. Germline CDR1 reads ENHRY; CDR2 reads SYGVKD. CDR3: CAISDRGTEAFF. The CDR3 DNA reads as TGTGCCATCAGTGACAGGGGGACTGAAGCTTTCTTT.

The chain recombines TRBV28 with TRBJ1-3; tentative D call: TRBD1 (6 bases). Trimming removed 6 bases from V and 3 bases from J, with 15 bases in between. The CDR3 length is 15 residues. Germline assignment: CDR1 MDHEN and CDR2 SYDVKM. CDR3 DNA: TGTGCCAGCAGGTTTTCCAGGGGCGGTGGAAACACCATATATTTT. Its translation is CASRFSRGGGNTIYF.

With regard to this clone: One end of the junction varies from germline; a read error may be responsible. This chain joins TRBV10-3 and TRBJ1-6, with TRBD1 matching 8 bases. The CDR3 consists of 14 residues. Germline CDR1 is ENHRY and CDR2 is SYGVKD. CDR3 amino acids: CAISEAGRDRQFLF. The CDR3 DNA reads as TGTGCCATCAGTGAGGCAGGTAGGGACAGGCAGTTTCTCTTT.

In DNA form, the CDR3 reads TGTGCCAGCTCACCCGGGACAGGGGTGGACTATGGCTACACCTTC. Encoded protein: CASSPGTGVDYGYTF. The chain combines TRBV18 with TRBJ1-2, with 10 bases matching TRBD1. The CDR3 covers 15 residues. Germline CDR1 KGHSH, CDR2 LQKENI. V dropped 3 bases and J dropped 3; count of bases not matched to a gene: 4.

V gene TRBV5-4 combines with J gene TRBJ2-5; no definite D call. The CDR3 is 14 amino acids. Trimming cost V 0 bases and J 4 bases, with 10 bases left between them. Germline V gives CDR1 SGHNT, CDR2 YYREEE (reference sequence). The CDR3 here is CASSLADEAETQYF. For the CDR3, the DNA is TGTGCCAGCAGCTTGGCAGATGAGGCAGAGACCCAGTACTTC.

V usage is TRBV7-2 and J usage is TRBJ2-7; 10 positions match TRBD2. The junction had 5 bases not matched to a gene; V was cut back by 4 bases and J by 2 bases. Germline CDR1 reads SGHTA; CDR2 reads FQGNSA. The CDR3 extends over 15 amino acids. Here the CDR3 DNA reads TGTGCCAGCAGCTCGCTAGCGGGGGTGACCTACGAGCAGTACTTC. Protein: CASSSLAGVTYEQYF.

The count of this clone is one. The chain combines TRBV7-2 with TRBJ2-3; the D gene is possibly TRBD1 (6 bases). V lost 4 bases, J lost 1 base, and 9 bases lay in between. The CDR3 runs to 14 residues. Germline values: CDR1 SGHTA, CDR2 FQGNSA. The CDR3 here is CASSSRTGTDTQYF. The CDR3 nucleotides read TGTGCCAGCAGCTCACGGACAGGCACAGATACGCAGTATTTT.

This sequence joins TRBV30 and TRBJ2-2; possibly TRBD1 for D (5 bases). The V gene's germline CDR1 is GTSNPN and CDR2 SVGIG (reference sequence). The CDR3 is 14 amino acids. Trimming took off 0 bases at V and 4 bases at J, with 9 bases between the two ends. CDR3 DNA: TGTGCCTGGAGTGTAGGGGTAGGCACCGGGGAGCTGTTTTTT. Amino acid sequence: CAWSVGVGTGELFF.

The rearrangement uses TRBV28 and TRBJ1-1; 7 bases map to TRBD1. Germline V lookup: CDR1 MDHEN, CDR2 SYDVKM. The CDR3 contains 14 residues. The V gene end was trimmed by 4 bases and the J gene end by 5 bases; junction bases not matched to a gene: 7. The CDR3 coding sequence is TGTGCCAGCAGTTACGACAGGGAAAGGACTGAAGCTTTCTTT. Translating gives CASSYDRERTEAFF.

J is TRBJ2-7 and V is TRBV28; 9 nucleotides align to TRBD1. With 5 bases clipped from V and 5 bases from J, the junction kept 10 bases outside the gene matches. In germline, CDR1 is MDHEN, CDR2 SYDVKM. CDR3 length: 15 residues. The CDR3 nucleotides read TGTGCCAGCAGTATATCCGGGACAGGGAGTCACGAGCAGTACTTC. This translates into CASSISGTGSHEQYF.

The chain joins TRBV30 to TRBJ1-6; 9 nucleotides agree with TRBD1. With 2 bases clipped from V and 10 bases from J, the junction kept 6 bases outside the gene matches. CDR1 and CDR2 (germline): GTSNPN, SVGIG (reference sequence). CDR3 length equals 14 residues. DNA for the CDR3: TGTGCCTGGAGTAGGGACAGGGCGTACTCACCCCTCCACTTT. Protein: CAWSRDRAYSPLHF.

This clone was detected only once. The V gene is TRBV19, the J gene TRBJ1-5; 8 positions match TRBD1. The ends lost 5 bases at V and 7 bases at J; junction bases unmatched: 10. CDR3 length: 15 amino acids. Looked up from germline, CDR1 is LNHDA and CDR2 is SQIVND (reference sequence). CDR3 sequence (DNA): TGTGCCAGTAGTCTATTACAGGGGGGGTGGCAGCCCCAGCATTTT. Its translation: CASSLLQGGWQPQHF.

The chain recombines TRBV27 with TRBJ1-2, with 8 bases lining up with TRBD1. V gave up 3 bases and J gave up 6 bases; unmatched junction bases: 12. This CDR3 is 16 amino acids long. The germline V gene has CDR1 MNHEY and CDR2 SMNVEV (reference sequence). The CDR3 loop reads CASSFHRGYEVNGYTF. CDR3 DNA: TGTGCCAGCAGTTTCCACAGGGGGTATGAGGTTAATGGCTACACCTTC.

This clone was seen just once. This chain uses TRBV2 with TRBJ2-2, with D perhaps matching TRBD1 (6 bases). V was pared by 6 bases and J by 3 bases, with 11 bases between. Germline assignment: CDR1 SNHLY and CDR2 FYNNEI. The CDR3 length is 14 residues. The CDR3 loop is CASSGQIYTGELFF. The CDR3 DNA reads as TGTGCCAGCAGCGGACAGATCTACACCGGGGAGCTGTTTTTT.

The rearrangement joins TRBV4-3 to TRBJ2-7, with TRBD1 matching 8 bases. CDR1 and CDR2 (germline): LGHNA, YSLEER. This CDR3 is built from 14 residues. The junction had 4 bases not matched to a gene; V was cut back by 3 bases and J by 3 bases. The CDR3 sequence is CASSQSTGGYEQYF. The CDR3 DNA is TGCGCCAGCAGCCAGTCCACAGGGGGCTACGAGCAGTACTTC.

This clone was seen a single time. The J gene is TRBJ1-2, the V gene TRBV6-6; D possibly corresponds to TRBD1 (5 bases). From germline, CDR1 is MNHNY and CDR2 SVGAGI (reference sequence). There are 16 residues in the CDR3. Trimming removed 5 bases at V and 4 bases at J, with 20 bases between. DNA for the CDR3: TGTGCCAGCAGTAGGCAAGGGACTCCTAGCCCCTATGGCTACACCTTC. Amino acid sequence: CASSRQGTPSPYGYTF.

This rearrangement joins TRBV21-1 to TRBJ2-7; no DNA check was done on the table's D call, TRBD2. TRBV21-1 is a recognized pseudogene. This CDR3 is 13 amino acids long. CDR3 bases: TGTGCCAAGACGCAACACGCGGGGTACGAGCAGTACTTC. Residues: CAKTQHAGYEQYF.

The J gene is TRBJ1-3, the V gene TRBV14; the match to TRBD1 covers 11 bases. With V trimmed by 3 bases and J by 8 bases, 12 bases remained unmatched. The germline V gene has CDR1 SGHDN and CDR2 FVKESK. The CDR3 runs 17 residues. The CDR3 nucleotides read TGTGCCAGCAGCCACCTAGGACAGGGGGCTAATCGGGACACCATATATTTT. Its translation: CASSHLGQGANRDTIYF.